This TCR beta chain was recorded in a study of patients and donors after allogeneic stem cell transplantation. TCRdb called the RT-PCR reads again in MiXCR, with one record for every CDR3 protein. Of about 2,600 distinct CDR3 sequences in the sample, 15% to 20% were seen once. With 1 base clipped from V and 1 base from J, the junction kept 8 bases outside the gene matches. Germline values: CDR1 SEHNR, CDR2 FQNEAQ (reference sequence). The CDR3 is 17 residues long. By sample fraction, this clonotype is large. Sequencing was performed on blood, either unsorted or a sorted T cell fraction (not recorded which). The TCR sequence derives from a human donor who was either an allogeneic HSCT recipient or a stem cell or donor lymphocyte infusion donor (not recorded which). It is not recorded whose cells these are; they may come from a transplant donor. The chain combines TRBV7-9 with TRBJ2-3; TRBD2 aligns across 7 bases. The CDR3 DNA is TGTGCCAGCAGCTTAGGAAACGCGGGAGCCCGCACAGATACGCAGTATTTT. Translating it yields CASSLGNAGARTDTQYF.